The 25 T cell receptor beta chains presented below share a single source sample, sequenced in a study of T cells of healthy individuals listed by TCRdb under 2018. Libraries were built with 5' RACE. The sequencing machine was an Illumina MiSeq. TCRdb trimmed the raw reads at Q25, called clones with MiXCR and kept productive beta chains. Duplicate CDR3 protein sequences are folded into a single record with the most common DNA and genes. For this sample the table gives 60,000 to 70,000 distinct CDR3 sequences, of which roughly 15% were detected only once. Clones ranked in the top ten supply roughly 4.7% of the sample. These receptors were obtained from a human donor in good health.

This clonotype was seen a handful of times. V usage is TRBV27 and J usage is TRBJ1-5; 7 nucleotides match TRBD1. Unmatched junction bases numbered 14, after V lost 4 bases and J lost 8 bases. The CDR3 runs to 16 residues. CDR1 is MNHEY and CDR2 is SMNVEV in the germline V gene (reference sequence). The CDR3 sequence is CASSSWGDSLMKPQHF. Here the CDR3 DNA reads TGTGCCAGCAGTTCCTGGGGGGACAGCCTGATGAAGCCCCAGCATTTT.

The chain joins TRBV6-2 or TRBV6-3 to TRBJ2-3, with D perhaps TRBD2 (6 bases). V was cut by 6 bases and J by 2 bases, with 12 bases left in between. The CDR3 extends over 14 amino acids. Germline CDR1 reads MNHEY; CDR2 reads SVGEGT. CDR3: CASRPGTLTDTQYF. CDR3 bases: TGTGCCAGCAGGCCCGGGACTCTCACAGATACGCAGTATTTT.

The chain recombines TRBV10-3 with TRBJ2-7; the match to TRBD2 covers 10 bases. Germline-derived CDR1 and CDR2 are ENHRY and SYGVKD. This CDR3 comprises 14 residues. V lost 8 bases to trimming and J lost 2 bases; unmatched junction nucleotides: 6. CDR3 region: CAIGVAGGTYEQYF. The CDR3 region has the DNA TGTGCCATCGGCGTAGCGGGAGGTACCTACGAGCAGTACTTC.

This clonotype was counted ten times or more. V is TRBV3-1 and J is TRBJ1-1; the D is unclear. The germline V and J ends were trimmed by 4 bases and 1 base, with 4 bases remaining between them. Germline V gene data show CDR1 as LGHDT and CDR2 as YNNKEL (reference sequence). There are 12 residues in the CDR3. The CDR3 spells CASSPGNTEAFF. The DNA of the CDR3 is TGTGCCAGCAGCCCGGGGAACACTGAAGCTTTCTTT.

V and J are TRBV30 and TRBJ2-5; tentative D call: TRBD1 (6 bases). V gave up 4 bases and J gave up 5 bases, with 14 bases separating them. From germline, CDR1 is GTSNPN and CDR2 SVGIG (reference sequence). The CDR3 spans 13 residues. The CDR3: CAWTPGTSETQYF. The CDR3 nucleotides read TGTGCCTGGACGCCGGGGACATCGGAGACCCAGTACTTC.

This clonotype was seen a handful of times. The chain has TRBV4-1 and TRBJ1-4; 10 bases map to TRBD1. The V segment lost 1 base and the J segment 4 bases; nucleotides outside the gene matches: 15. This CDR3 has 20 amino acids. The germline V gene has CDR1 MGHRA and CDR2 YSYEKL. CDR3 sequence (DNA): TGCGCCAGCAGCCAAGTCCCCCTCGGGACAGGGGTTCATAGTAATGAAAAACTGTTTTTT. Protein product: CASSQVPLGTGVHSNEKLFF.

This clonotype was found a few times. This sequence joins TRBV14 and TRBJ2-3; 7 bases align to TRBD2. The CDR3 is made up of 15 amino acids. After removal of 5 bases from V and 6 bases from J, the junction contained 11 bases not matched to a gene. Germline CDR1 SGHDN, CDR2 FVKESK. CDR3 in DNA: TGTGCCAGCAGCAGCGGGACTCCTCGTTTGGATACGCAGTATTTT. Translation gives CASSSGTPRLDTQYF.

The genes are TRBV5-1 and TRBJ1-2, with 11 positions matching TRBD1. With 5 bases clipped from V and 5 bases from J, the junction kept 8 bases outside the gene matches. Germline V gene lookup returns CDR1 SGHRS and CDR2 YFSETQ. The CDR3 has 15 residues. The CDR3 reads CASREDRGRGYGYTF. CDR3 bases: TGCGCCAGCAGGGAGGACAGGGGGCGCGGATATGGCTACACCTTC.

This clonotype was recorded at least ten times. The rearrangement links TRBV20-1 to TRBJ2-5, with TRBD2 identical over 11 bases. The germline CDR1 and CDR2 sequences are DFQATT and SNEGSKA (reference sequence). J was trimmed by 0 bases and V by 5 bases; bases with no gene match: 5. CDR3 length equals 15 residues. Here the CDR3 reads CSAQGLAANQETQYF. In nucleotides, the CDR3 is TGCAGTGCTCAGGGACTAGCGGCAAACCAAGAGACCCAGTACTTC.

This clonotype showed up just a few times. The chain uses TRBV12-3 or TRBV12-4 and TRBJ1-1, with unresolved D. The CDR3 is 14 residues long. Trimming pared 0 bases from V and 1 base from J, leaving 6 bases between. For the CDR3, the DNA is TGTGCCAGCAGTTTAGCAGGGCAGAACACTGAAGCTTTCTTT. Protein: CASSLAGQNTEAFF.

The chain joins TRBV15 to TRBJ1-4; D ambiguous. CDR1 and CDR2 from the germline V gene are LNHNV and YYDKDF (reference sequence). V lost 1 base and J 6 bases, leaving 9 bases between the germline ends. This CDR3 has 14 residues. CDR3 in amino acids: CATSRVGRDEKLFF. The CDR3 nucleotides are TGTGCCACCAGCAGAGTAGGGAGGGATGAAAAACTGTTTTTT.

V gene TRBV12-3 or TRBV12-4 combines with J gene TRBJ1-2; D is possibly TRBD1 (6 bases). V gave up 5 bases and J gave up 4 bases, with 11 bases separating them. This CDR3 spans 13 amino acids. The CDR3 nucleotides read TGTGCCAGCAGTCGTAGGGGGACCTATGGCTACACCTTC. Translating it yields CASSRRGTYGYTF.

This clonotype was recorded at least ten times. This chain uses TRBV29-1 with TRBJ1-2, with TRBD1 as a possible D gene (6 bases). V lost 5 bases, J lost 8 bases, and 15 bases lay in between. The CDR3 is 12 amino acids. Per germline, CDR1 SQVTM and CDR2 ANQGSEA. CDR3 in amino acids: CSVTGATYGYTF. CDR3 in DNA: TGCAGCGTTACGGGGGCAACTTACGGCTACACCTTC.

There are a few counts of this clonotype. The chain couples TRBV9 to TRBJ2-7; 7 bases fit TRBD2. Germline lookup yields CDR1 SGDLS and CDR2 YYNGEE. This CDR3 has 14 residues. Germline trimming cut 2 bases from V and 2 bases from J; bases unmatched to any gene: 4. In DNA form, the CDR3 reads TGTGCCAGCAGCGTTGGGGAGGGCCCCTACGAGCAGTACTTC. Protein: CASSVGEGPYEQYF.

This clonotype has just a few counts. V and J are TRBV5-5 and TRBJ2-5; maybe TRBD2 (5 bases). This CDR3 spans 16 amino acids. Germline V gives CDR1 SGHKS, CDR2 YYEKEE (reference sequence). V lost 5 bases and J 5 bases, leaving 22 bases between the germline ends. DNA for the CDR3: TGTGCCAGCAGTAGTCAACTTGCCCCTCCGGGGGAGACCCAGTACTTC. Translating it yields CASSSQLAPPGETQYF.

Details on this clonotype: Since a much larger clone is just one base distant, this may be a read error. The chain is built from TRBV6-5 and TRBJ2-1; D may be TRBD2 (5 bases). The ends were cut back, 5 bases at V and 4 bases at J, with 15 bases in the middle. The CDR3 has 15 residues. Germline CDR1 is MNHEY and CDR2 is SVGAGI. The CDR3, as DNA: TGTGCCAGCAGTAACCGGGGTCATGTTTACAATGAGCAGTTCTTC. Protein sequence: CASSNRGHVYNEQFF.

There are many counts of this clonotype. The CDR3 loop is CASSQSRSRGGYGYTF. The CDR3 nucleotides read TGTGCCAGCAGCCAAAGCAGGAGCAGGGGGGGCTATGGCTACACCTTC. The chain combines TRBV3-1 with TRBJ1-2; 7 bases fit TRBD1. The CDR3 is made up of 16 amino acids. The V and J ends lost 2 bases and 4 bases, in that order; junction bases with no gene match: 10. CDR1 LGHDT and CDR2 YNNKEL come from the germline V gene (reference sequence).

The V gene is TRBV20-1, the J gene TRBJ2-3, with 10 bases aligning to TRBD1. The CDR3 loop spans 15 amino acids. V lost 2 bases, J lost 2 bases, and 4 bases stayed unmatched. Germline V gene sequence: CDR1 DFQATT, CDR2 SNEGSKA (reference sequence). DNA for the CDR3: TGCAGTGCTAGAAAGGGGACAGGGGACACAGATACGCAGTATTTT. It yields the protein CSARKGTGDTDTQYF.

This clonotype was counted only a few times. The chain employs TRBV11-1 and TRBJ2-1; D uncertain. From germline, CDR1 is SGHAT and CDR2 FQDESV (reference sequence). This CDR3 spans 12 amino acids. Trimming pared 3 bases from V and 3 bases from J, leaving 3 bases between. The CDR3: CASSFSYNEQFF. The DNA for the CDR3 is TGTGCCAGCAGCTTTAGCTACAATGAGCAGTTCTTC.

At least ten counts were recorded for this clonotype. The CDR3 sequence is CATTRAGQGYAGYTF. CDR3 nucleotide sequence: TGTGCCACAACGAGGGCAGGGCAGGGATATGCTGGCTACACCTTC. V is TRBV6-5 and J is TRBJ1-2; the D gene is possibly TRBD1 (5 bases). Germline V lookup: CDR1 MNHEY, CDR2 SVGAGI. V shed 10 bases and J shed 7 bases, with 25 bases lying between them. This CDR3 has 15 residues.

This clonotype was counted many times. The chain recombines TRBV7-9 with TRBJ2-1, with D perhaps matching TRBD2 (6 bases). The CDR3 loop spans 13 amino acids. Germline V CDR1 and CDR2: SEHNR, FQNEAQ (reference sequence). V lost 1 base and J 12 bases, leaving 13 bases between the germline ends. The CDR3: CASSLVTSSVQFF. CDR3 coding DNA: TGTGCCAGCAGCTTAGTGACTAGTTCGGTGCAGTTCTTC.

V and J are TRBV6-1 and TRBJ2-1; 9 bases line up with TRBD1. This CDR3 contains 15 residues. J gave up 7 bases and V 1 base, and 5 bases lay outside the gene matches. Germline V gene lookup returns CDR1 MNHNS and CDR2 SASEGT. The CDR3 protein is CASSEGDREGNEQFF. The CDR3 region has the DNA TGTGCCAGCAGTGAAGGGGACAGGGAAGGGAATGAGCAGTTCTTC.

This clonotype was counted ten times or more. The chain employs TRBV12-3 or TRBV12-4 and TRBJ1-3; a possible D gene is TRBD1 (5 bases). The CDR3 runs 15 residues. The germline V and J ends were trimmed by 2 bases and 2 bases, with 10 bases remaining between them. The DNA of the CDR3 is TGTGCCAGCAGTTTAATGTACAGGACTGGAAACACCATATATTTT. Its protein product is CASSLMYRTGNTIYF.

The chain couples TRBV2 to TRBJ2-1; 12 nucleotides agree with TRBD2. V shed 8 bases and J 6 bases; nucleotides not matched to a gene: 8. The CDR3 spans 15 residues. In germline, CDR1 is SNHLY, CDR2 FYNNEI. Here the CDR3 reads CASVVRLAGANEQFF. The DNA for the CDR3 is TGTGCCAGCGTAGTTAGACTAGCGGGGGCCAATGAGCAGTTCTTC. The entire variable domain, with the rest obtained from reference TRBV2 and TRBJ2-1, is as follows: EPEVTQTPSHQVTQMGQEVILRCVPISNHLYFYWYRQILGQKVEFLVSFYNNEISEKSEIFDDQFSVERPDGSNFTLKIRSTKLEDSAMYFCASVVRLAGANEQFFGPGTRLTVL.

This clonotype was recorded at least ten times. The DNA of the CDR3 is TGTGCCAGCTCCGGGGGGCGAAACACTGAAGCTTTCTTT. This gives the protein CASSGGRNTEAFF. The rearrangement links TRBV6-2 or TRBV6-3 to TRBJ1-1, with TRBD1 as a possible D gene (6 bases). The CDR3 contains 13 residues. V lost 8 bases and J 2 bases, leaving 12 bases between the germline ends. Germline V gene sequence: CDR1 MNHEY, CDR2 SVGEGT.